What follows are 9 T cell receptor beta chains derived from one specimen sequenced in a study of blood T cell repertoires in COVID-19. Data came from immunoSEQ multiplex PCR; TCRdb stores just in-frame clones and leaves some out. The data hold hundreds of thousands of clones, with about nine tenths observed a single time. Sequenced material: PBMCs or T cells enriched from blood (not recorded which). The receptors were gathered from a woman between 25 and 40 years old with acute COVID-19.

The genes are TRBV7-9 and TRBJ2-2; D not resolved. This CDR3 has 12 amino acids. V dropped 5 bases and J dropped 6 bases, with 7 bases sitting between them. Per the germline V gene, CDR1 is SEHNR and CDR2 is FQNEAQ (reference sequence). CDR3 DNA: TGTGCCAGCAGCAGCACGTCCGGGGAGCTGTTTTTT. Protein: CASSSTSGELFF.

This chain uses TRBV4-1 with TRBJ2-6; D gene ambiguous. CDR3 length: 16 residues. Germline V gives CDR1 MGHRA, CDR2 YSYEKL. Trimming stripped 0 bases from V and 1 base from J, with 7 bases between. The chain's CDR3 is CASSQDKPSGANVLTF. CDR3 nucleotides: TGCGCCAGCAGCCAAGATAAGCCGTCTGGGGCCAACGTCCTGACTTTC.

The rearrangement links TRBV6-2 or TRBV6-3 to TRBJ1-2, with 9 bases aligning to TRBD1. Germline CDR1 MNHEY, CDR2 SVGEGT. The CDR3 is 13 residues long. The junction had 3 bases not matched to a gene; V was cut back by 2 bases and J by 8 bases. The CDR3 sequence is CASSYRTGVGYTF. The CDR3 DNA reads TGTGCCAGCAGTTACCGGACAGGGGTGGGCTACACCTTC.

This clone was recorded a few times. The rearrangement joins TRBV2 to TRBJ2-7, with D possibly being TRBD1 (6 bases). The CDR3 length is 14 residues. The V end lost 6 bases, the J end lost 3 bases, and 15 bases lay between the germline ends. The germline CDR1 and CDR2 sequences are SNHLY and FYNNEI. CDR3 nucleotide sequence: TGTGCCAGCAGGAACCCGGGACACCACTACGAGCAGTACTTC. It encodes CASRNPGHHYEQYF.

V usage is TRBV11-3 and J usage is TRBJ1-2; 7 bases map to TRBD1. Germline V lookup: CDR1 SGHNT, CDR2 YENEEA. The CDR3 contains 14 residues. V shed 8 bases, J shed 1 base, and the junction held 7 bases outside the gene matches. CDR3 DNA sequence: TGTGCCAGCCCCCCCAGGGGGATTAACTATGGCTACACCTTC. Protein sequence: CASPPRGINYGYTF.

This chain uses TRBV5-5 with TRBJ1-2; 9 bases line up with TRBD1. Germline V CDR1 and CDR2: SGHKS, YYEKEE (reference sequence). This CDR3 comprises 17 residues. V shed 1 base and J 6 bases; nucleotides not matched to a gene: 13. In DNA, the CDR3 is TGTGCCAGCAGCTTGTATAGGAGCCCAGGACAGGGGAATGGCTACACCTTC. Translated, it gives CASSLYRSPGQGNGYTF.

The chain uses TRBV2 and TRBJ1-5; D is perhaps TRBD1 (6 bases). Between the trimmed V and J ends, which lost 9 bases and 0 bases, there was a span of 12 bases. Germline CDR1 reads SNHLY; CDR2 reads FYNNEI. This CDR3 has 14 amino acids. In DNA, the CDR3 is TGTGCCAGTAGAGGACAGTATAGCAATCAGCCCCAGCATTTT. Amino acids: CASRGQYSNQPQHF.

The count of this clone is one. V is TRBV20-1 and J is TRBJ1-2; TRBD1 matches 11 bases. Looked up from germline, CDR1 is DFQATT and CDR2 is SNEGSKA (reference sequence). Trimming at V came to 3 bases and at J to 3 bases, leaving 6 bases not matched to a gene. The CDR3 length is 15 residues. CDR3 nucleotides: TGCAGTGCTAGTGCGGGACAGGGGGGATACTATGGCTACACCTTC. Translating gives CSASAGQGGYYGYTF.

CDR3 protein: CASSLTGWDTEAFF. The CDR3 coding sequence is TGTGCCAGCTCATTGACAGGCTGGGACACTGAAGCTTTCTTT. The rearrangement uses TRBV18 and TRBJ1-1, with TRBD1 as a possible D gene (6 bases). Germline values: CDR1 KGHSH, CDR2 LQKENI. V gave up 5 bases and J gave up 3 bases, with 13 bases separating them. The CDR3 totals 14 residues.